These T cell receptor beta chains were read from a single sample in a study of T cell responses to AZD1222 COVID-19 vaccine. This table comes from immunoSEQ multiplex PCR, and its TCRdb copy is limited to in-frame clones, with some not included. The data show about 120,000 clones, more than 80% seen once. The sample consisted of peripheral blood, taken on day 0 of AZD1222 vaccination. The receptors stem from an adult in good health. The CDR3 runs from the conserved cysteine through the conserved F or W. The order of the fields is J gene, D gene, clone size, V gene, CDR3 protein, CDR3 DNA. D genes are given only for firm matches. Size is omitted from some rows. Given values are once, few, many or a class for expanded clones.

J: TRBJ1-1; D: .; size: .; V: TRBV5-4; CDR3: CASSAEWGNTEAFF; DNA: TGTGCCAGCAGCGCGGAGTGGGGGAACACTGAAGCTTTCTTT
J: TRBJ1-1; D: .; size: .; V: TRBV19; CDR3: CASSRLGGNGEAFF; DNA: TGTGCCAGTAGCCGATTGGGGGGAAACGGTGAAGCTTTCTTT
J: TRBJ2-7; D: .; size: .; V: TRBV6-1; CDR3: CASSDRGHSYEQYF; DNA: TGTGCCAGCAGTGACAGGGGACACTCCTACGAGCAGTACTTC
J: TRBJ2-2; D: .; size: .; V: TRBV28; CDR3: CASSFLSGLGSGELFF; DNA: TGTGCCAGCAGTTTTTTATCAGGGTTAGGTTCCGGGGAGCTGTTTTTT
J: TRBJ1-5; D: .; size: .; V: TRBV7-9; CDR3: CASSLGEAGFNQPQHF; DNA: TGTGCCAGCAGCTTAGGAGAAGCGGGATTCAATCAGCCCCAGCATTTT
J: TRBJ1-1; D: .; size: .; V: TRBV6-5; CDR3: CASRSTVNTEAFF; DNA: TGTGCCAGCAGATCTACAGTGAACACTGAAGCTTTCTTT
J: TRBJ1-2; D: .; size: .; V: TRBV27; CDR3: CASSLGTGGYGYTF; DNA: TGTGCCAGCAGTTTAGGCACGGGTGGATATGGCTACACCTTC
J: TRBJ1-5; D: TRBD1; size: .; V: TRBV4-1; CDR3: CASSQRTGTNQPQHF; DNA: TGCGCCAGCAGCCAGCGGACAGGTACTAATCAGCCCCAGCATTTT
J: TRBJ1-1; D: .; size: .; V: TRBV6-1; CDR3: CASSELGAFF; DNA: TGTGCCAGCAGTGAACTGGGGGCTTTCTTT
J: TRBJ2-7; D: TRBD1; size: .; V: TRBV28; CDR3: CASSLGTGAYEQYF; DNA: TGTGCCAGCAGTTTGGGGACAGGGGCCTACGAGCAGTACTTC
J: TRBJ2-3; D: .; size: .; V: TRBV18; CDR3: CASSVTHTDTQYF; DNA: TGTGCCAGCTCAGTGACCCACACAGATACGCAGTATTTT
J: TRBJ1-6; D: .; size: .; V: TRBV6-5; CDR3: CASSYESYNSPLHF; DNA: TGTGCCAGCAGTTACGAGTCCTATAATTCACCCCTCCACTTT
J: TRBJ1-2; D: .; size: .; V: TRBV21-1; CDR3: CASTLRGQGCYGYTF; DNA: TGTGCCAGCACTTTAAGGGGACAGGGATGCTATGGCTACACCTTC
J: TRBJ2-3; D: .; size: .; V: TRBV7-3; CDR3: CASSQALGGTDTQYF; DNA: TGTGCCAGCAGCCAAGCCTTAGGAGGGACGGATACGCAGTATTTT
J: TRBJ1-1; D: TRBD1; size: .; V: TRBV7-8; CDR3: CASSLGTANTEAFF; DNA: TGTGCCAGCTCCTTGGGGACAGCTAACACTGAAGCTTTCTTT
J: TRBJ1-2; D: TRBD1; size: .; V: TRBV2; CDR3: CASSENGQGGDGYTF; DNA: TGTGCCAGCAGTGAAAACGGGCAAGGGGGCGATGGCTACACCTTC
J: TRBJ1-6; D: .; size: few; V: TRBV21-1; CDR3: CAPKDLCSPLHF; DNA: TGTGCCCCCAAAGACCTTTGTTCACCCCTCCACTTT
J: TRBJ1-4; D: .; size: .; V: TRBV30; CDR3: CAWGGLLNEKLFF; DNA: TGTGCCTGGGGGGGGCTGCTTAATGAAAAACTGTTTTTT
J: TRBJ1-5; D: .; size: .; V: TRBV19; CDR3: CASRGLGHQPQHF; DNA: TGTGCCAGTAGGGGGTTGGGACATCAGCCCCAGCATTTT
J: TRBJ2-2; D: .; size: .; V: TRBV28; CDR3: CAIQGTNTGELFF; DNA: TGTGCCATCCAGGGGACGAACACCGGGGAGCTGTTTTTT
J: TRBJ2-5; D: TRBD2; size: .; V: TRBV3-1/TRBV3-2; CDR3: CASSQGRLAGGPRRETQYF; DNA: TGTGCCAGCAGCCAAGGACGACTAGCGGGAGGGCCGAGGAGAGAGACCCAGTACTTC
J: TRBJ1-2; D: .; size: few; V: TRBV18; CDR3: CASSPDPSGLGYTF; DNA: TGTGCCAGCTCACCCGATCCGTCGGGGTTGGGCTACACCTTC
J: TRBJ2-7; D: .; size: .; V: TRBV11-3; CDR3: CASSLRRGDEQYF; DNA: TGTGCCAGCAGCTTACGCAGGGGCGATGAGCAGTACTTC
J: TRBJ1-1; D: TRBD1; size: .; V: TRBV5-1; CDR3: CASSLGQGGTEAFF; DNA: TGCGCCAGCAGCTTGGGGCAGGGGGGCACTGAAGCTTTCTTT
J: TRBJ1-2; D: .; size: .; V: TRBV19; CDR3: CASSPGTRGGYTF; DNA: TGTGCCAGTAGTCCCGGGACCCGGGGTGGCTACACCTTC
J: TRBJ2-1; D: .; size: .; V: TRBV28; CDR3: CASSAGSSYNEQFF; DNA: TGTGCCAGCAGTGCGGGCAGCTCCTACAATGAGCAGTTCTTC
J: TRBJ2-7; D: .; size: .; V: TRBV12-3/TRBV12-4; CDR3: CASSNTAYEQYF; DNA: TGTGCCAGCAGTAATACGGCCTACGAGCAGTACTTC
J: TRBJ1-5; D: .; size: .; V: TRBV10-3; CDR3: CAARDTNQPQHF; DNA: TGTGCCGCCCGGGACACAAATCAGCCCCAGCATTTT
J: TRBJ2-1; D: TRBD1; size: .; V: TRBV6-5; CDR3: CASHRDRGYNEQFF; DNA: TGTGCCAGCCACCGGGACAGGGGGTACAATGAGCAGTTCTTC
J: TRBJ1-6; D: .; size: once; V: TRBV7-9; CDR3: CASSSGPLGSYNSPLHF; DNA: TGTGCCAGCAGTTCGGGTCCTCTAGGCTCCTATAATTCACCCCTCCACTTT
J: TRBJ2-7; D: .; size: .; V: TRBV7-9; CDR3: CASSTGKFAAGLDF; DNA: TGTGCCAGCAGCACGGGGAAGTTCGCGGCAGGCTTGGACTTC
J: TRBJ2-7; D: .; size: .; V: TRBV19; CDR3: CASSVGRLNEQYF; DNA: TGTGCCAGTAGTGTCGGCAGGTTGAACGAGCAGTACTTC
J: TRBJ1-1; D: .; size: .; V: TRBV29-1; CDR3: CSVRMATEAFF; DNA: TGCAGCGTGCGTATGGCCACTGAAGCTTTCTTT
J: TRBJ1-4; D: .; size: .; V: TRBV30; CDR3: CAWSRDQGISNEKLFF; DNA: TGTGCCTGGAGTAGGGATCAGGGGATATCTAATGAAAAACTGTTTTTT
J: TRBJ1-2; D: .; size: once; V: TRBV6-4; CDR3: CASSPLGGPSSSGYTF; DNA: TGTGCCAGCAGTCCACTCGGGGGGCCGTCCTCGTCTGGCTACACCTTC
J: TRBJ1-2; D: .; size: .; V: TRBV2; CDR3: CASIKDHKKYGYTF; DNA: TGTGCCAGCATCAAGGACCACAAGAAGTATGGCTACACCTTC
J: TRBJ1-1; D: .; size: .; V: TRBV25-1; CDR3: CASRGVMNTEAFF; DNA: TGTGCCAGCAGGGGAGTCATGAACACTGAAGCTTTCTTT
J: TRBJ1-6; D: .; size: .; V: TRBV11-2; CDR3: CASSSLTGKTSPLHF; DNA: TGTGCCAGCAGCTCCCTAACAGGGAAGACCTCACCCCTCCACTTT
J: TRBJ2-5; D: .; size: .; V: TRBV5-5; CDR3: CASSLSLARGQETQYF; DNA: TGTGCCAGCAGCTTGAGTTTAGCCAGAGGGCAAGAGACCCAGTACTTC
J: TRBJ2-3; D: .; size: .; V: TRBV15; CDR3: CATSRSTADTQYF; DNA: TGTGCCACCAGCAGATCAACAGCAGATACGCAGTATTTT